This T cell receptor (beta chain) was sequenced during a study of T-cell reconstitution after alpha-beta-depleted transplantation in children. General observations from the study: T-cell numbers and diversity, one year after transplant, stemmed largely from T cells that were newly produced. Alpha-beta T cells about two months after transplant reportedly derived from several hundred expanded graft clones. Some patients showed high day-60 TCRbeta diversity, which derived from surviving recipient T cells and thymic progenitors.

Per germline, CDR1 SGHTA and CDR2 FQGNSA. Deletions cut 1 base from V and 0 bases from J, with 13 bases between. The length of the CDR3 is 16 residues. The authors prepared the TCRbeta library with unique molecular identifiers. One entry per CDR3 protein results from TCRdb running MiXCR on the PCR reads. The sample consists of 75,000 to 90,000 distinct CDR3 sequences, roughly 13% of them appearing once. A note on this clonotype: The antigen is unknown.

This clonotype was sampled from a male patient aged 2 to 10 who had a stem cell transplant for acute lymphoblastic leukemia, so the T cells may come from the graft donor. This rearrangement joins TRBV7-2 to TRBJ2-7; D could derive from TRBD1 or TRBD2 (6 bases each). The source was PBMCs, mostly from graft donor cells, collected 180 days after TCRalphabeta/CD19-depleted stem cell transplant. DNA of the CDR3: TGTGCCAGCAGCTTAGGAGGGGGAGGCCTCTCCTACGAGCAGTACTTC. It translates to CASSLGGGGLSYEQYF.